The 8 T cell receptor beta chains reported below all come from one sample, sequenced in a study of blood T cells in healthy people across ages. A sample-barcoded 5' primer and a J-beta primer mix were used in a second PCR of roughly 6 to 11 cycles. TCRdb re-called the 5' RACE reads through MiXCR, storing one row per CDR3 protein. The data contain more than 450,000 distinct CDR3 sequences, about 27% of them singletons. These data were likewise used in another study, on T cells of mothers and their children.

The sequencing input was blood. These TCRs come from a boy between 2 and 10 years old in good health.

The rearrangement uses TRBV6-5 and TRBJ1-5; the D gene is possibly TRBD1 (5 bases). V was shortened by 6 bases and J by 0 bases, with 12 bases between the two germline ends. Germline CDR1 is MNHEY and CDR2 is SVGAGI. The CDR3 contains 15 residues. As DNA, the CDR3 is TGTGCCAGCAGGGTACAGGAATATAGCAATCAGCCCCAGCATTTT. It is translated as CASRVQEYSNQPQHF.

In this sample, this clonotype turned up a few times. At one boundary the junction diverges from the germline segment, which might be a read error. The V and J genes are TRBV20-1 and TRBJ2-5, with D tentatively TRBD2 (5 bases). This CDR3 is built from 14 residues. CDR1 DFQATT and CDR2 SNEGSKA come from the germline V gene (reference sequence). This chain's CDR3 is CGAREDEGDKTQYF. The CDR3 region has the DNA TGCGGTGCTAGAGAAGACGAGGGCGATAAGACCCAGTACTTC.

This clonotype was seen only a few times. In DNA form, the CDR3 reads TGTGCCAGCAGCTTAGCATCCAGCGGGGACTACAATGAGCAGTTCTTC. This encodes CASSLASSGDYNEQFF. J is TRBJ2-1 and V is TRBV7-9; 7 bases agree with TRBD2. Losses at the gene ends were 0 bases for V and 3 bases for J; bases not matched to a gene: 5. This CDR3 spans 16 amino acids. In germline, CDR1 is SEHNR, CDR2 FQNEAQ (reference sequence). Full variable domain (remainder filled in from reference TRBV7-9 and TRBJ2-1): DTGVSQNPRHKITKRGQNVTFRCDPISEHNRLYWYRQTLGQGPEFLTYFQNEAQLEKSRLLSDRFSAERPKGSFSTLEIQRTEQGDSAMYLCASSLASSGDYNEQFFGPGTRLTVL.

This clonotype was seen more than once but under ten times. The V call is TRBV12-3 or TRBV12-4, the J call TRBJ2-7; a possible D gene is TRBD1 (5 bases). This CDR3 is 13 amino acids long. V gave up 6 bases and J gave up 2 bases, with 11 bases separating them. The CDR3 loop reads CASSVRATYEQYF. CDR3 DNA: TGTGCCAGCAGCGTCAGGGCTACCTACGAGCAGTACTTC.

There are a few counts of this clonotype. This chain joins TRBV29-1 and TRBJ2-5, with D possibly being TRBD1 (7 bases). Germline V gene sequence: CDR1 SQVTM, CDR2 ANQGSEA. Deletions cut 6 bases from V and 5 bases from J, with 19 bases between. The CDR3 extends over 14 amino acids. CDR3 sequence reads: CSVGGDSVVETQYF. The CDR3 DNA follows: TGCAGCGTCGGCGGGGACAGCGTGGTGGAGACCCAGTACTTC.

The chain employs TRBV9 and TRBJ1-4, with TRBD1 identical over 7 bases. The length of the CDR3 is 16 residues. V gave up 3 bases and J gave up 5 bases; unmatched junction bases: 10. Per germline, CDR1 SGDLS and CDR2 YYNGEE. This CDR3 reads CASSAGLWDSNEKLFF. The CDR3 DNA is TGTGCCAGCAGCGCAGGATTATGGGACAGCAATGAAAAACTGTTTTTT.

A few counts support this clonotype. The V gene is TRBV6-2 or TRBV6-3, the J gene TRBJ2-5; possibly TRBD2 for D (5 bases). Germline CDR1 reads MNHEY; CDR2 reads SVGEGT. The length of the CDR3 is 13 residues. Trimming removed 2 bases from V and 5 bases from J, with 9 bases in between. The CDR3 DNA reads as TGTGCCAGCAGTTACGTCAAGCGGGAGACCCAGTACTTC. Residues: CASSYVKRETQYF.

This clonotype turned up a few times. The V gene is TRBV20-1, the J gene TRBJ1-3; D is unresolved. Trimming took off 7 bases at V and 2 bases at J, with 12 bases between the two ends. CDR1 DFQATT and CDR2 SNEGSKA come from the germline V gene (reference sequence). The CDR3 is 13 residues long. The CDR3 is CSVGRLAGNTIYF. The CDR3 coding sequence is TGCAGTGTTGGACGATTGGCTGGAAACACCATATATTTT.